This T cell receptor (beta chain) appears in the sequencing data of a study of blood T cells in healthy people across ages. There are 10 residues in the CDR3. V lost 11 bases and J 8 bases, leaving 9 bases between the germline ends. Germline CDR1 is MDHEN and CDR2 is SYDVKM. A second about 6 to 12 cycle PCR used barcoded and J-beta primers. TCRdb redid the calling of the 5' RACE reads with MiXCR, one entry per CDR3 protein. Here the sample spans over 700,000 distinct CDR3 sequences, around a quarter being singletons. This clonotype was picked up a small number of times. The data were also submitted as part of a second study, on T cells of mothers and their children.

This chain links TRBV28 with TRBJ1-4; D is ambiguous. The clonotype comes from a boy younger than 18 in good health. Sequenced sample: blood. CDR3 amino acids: CAAQDEKLFF. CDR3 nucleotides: TGTGCCGCCCAAGACGAAAAACTGTTTTTT.